These 19 T cell receptor beta chains originate from one sample sequenced in a study of blood T cells in healthy people across ages. With a J-beta primer mix and a sample-barcoded 5' primer, a second PCR ran roughly 7 to 11 cycles. TCRdb independently ran MiXCR on the 5' RACE reads; one entry per CDR3 protein. The sample records more than 800,000 distinct CDR3 sequences, under 30% being singletons. The specimen was blood. All receptors come from a woman older than 75 in good health.

This clonotype was counted at least ten times. The V and J genes are TRBV5-5 and TRBJ1-5; 7 bases are a match to TRBD1. The CDR3 consists of 15 residues. Trimming cost V 3 bases and J 5 bases; bases outside gene matches: 8. Germline V gives CDR1 SGHKS, CDR2 YYEKEE (reference sequence). The DNA of the CDR3 is TGTGCCAGCAGCTCGGACCCTACAGGGGATCAGCCCCAGCATTTT. Protein: CASSSDPTGDQPQHF.

The sample holds a few counts of this clonotype. For the CDR3, the DNA is TGCGCCAGCAGCTTCATTAGCGGGCCCTCCGGGGAGACCCAGTACTTC. As protein: CASSFISGPSGETQYF. This chain connects TRBV5-1 to TRBJ2-5; 7 nucleotides line up with TRBD2. After removal of 2 bases from V and 5 bases from J, the junction contained 12 bases not matched to a gene. The germline gives CDR1 SGHRS, CDR2 YFSETQ. The length of the CDR3 is 16 residues.

This clonotype was seen many times. This chain joins TRBV5-1 and TRBJ1-1; D gene ambiguous. V was cut by 0 bases and J by 1 base, with 16 bases left in between. The length of the CDR3 is 17 residues. The germline V gene has CDR1 SGHRS and CDR2 YFSETQ. Written as DNA, the CDR3 is TGCGCCAGCAGCTTGGGCCCGAATGGACGGGCGAACACTGAAGCTTTCTTT. Translated, it gives CASSLGPNGRANTEAFF.

J is TRBJ2-5 and V is TRBV12-3 or TRBV12-4; TRBD2 is a possible D gene (5 bases). This CDR3 region has 17 residues. The V end was cut by 5 bases, the J end by 8 bases, with 27 bases between. The DNA of the CDR3 is TGTGCCAGCAGTGCCCCTGGCCCCCTTCGGGAAAGAGATACCCAGTACTTC. It is translated as CASSAPGPLRERDTQYF.

This chain uses TRBV2 with TRBJ1-5; TRBD1 matches 9 bases. Germline-derived CDR1 and CDR2 are SNHLY and FYNNEI. The junction had 4 bases not matched to a gene; V was cut back by 8 bases and J by 2 bases. The CDR3 contains 14 residues. CDR3: CASADRGGNQPQHF. CDR3 bases: TGTGCCAGCGCAGACAGGGGGGGCAATCAGCCCCAGCATTTT.

This clonotype has ten or more counts. As DNA, the CDR3 is TGTGCCAGCAGCTTCGAAAGAGTTACGCAGTATTTT. Translation: CASSFERVTQYF. V usage is TRBV7-9 and J usage is TRBJ2-3, with D unclear. The CDR3 runs 12 residues. The germline V gene has CDR1 SEHNR and CDR2 FQNEAQ (reference sequence). V gave up 3 bases and J gave up 8 bases, with 9 bases separating them.

This clonotype was counted ten times or more. The J gene is TRBJ2-4, the V gene TRBV20-1; possible D gene TRBD1, 5 bases. The V end was cut by 5 bases, the J end by 7 bases, with 12 bases between. Per germline, CDR1 DFQATT and CDR2 SNEGSKA (reference sequence). The CDR3 extends over 12 amino acids. In DNA form, the CDR3 reads TGCAGTGCTTCAGGGTTGAGGAACATTCAGTACTTC. Translated: CSASGLRNIQYF.

The chain uses TRBV4-2 and TRBJ1-2, with D hard to call. V dropped 1 base and J dropped 3 bases, with 12 bases sitting between them. This CDR3 region has 15 residues. Germline assignment: CDR1 LGHNA and CDR2 YNFKEQ. DNA of the CDR3: TGTGCCAGCAGCCAAGGTCCCATTATGGACTATGGCTACACCTTC. It translates to CASSQGPIMDYGYTF.

The V gene is TRBV7-9, the J gene TRBJ2-5; 10 positions match TRBD2. After removal of 5 bases from V and 0 bases from J, the junction contained 6 bases not matched to a gene. In germline, CDR1 is SEHNR, CDR2 FQNEAQ (reference sequence). CDR3 length: 16 amino acids. CDR3 nucleotide sequence: TGTGCCAGCAGCCTCCAAGCGGGGGGGTACCAAGAGACCCAGTACTTC. This gives the protein CASSLQAGGYQETQYF. Full variable domain (rest looked up from reference TRBV7-9 and TRBJ2-5): DTGVSQNPRHKITKRGQNVTFRCDPISEHNRLYWYRQTLGQGPEFLTYFQNEAQLEKSRLLSDRFSAERPKGSFSTLEIQRTEQGDSAMYLCASSLQAGGYQETQYFGPGTRLLVL.

This clonotype was found once. Germline is not matched at one junction end, which may reflect a read error. This chain uses TRBV12-3 or TRBV12-4 with TRBJ2-1; TRBD2 aligns across 9 bases. This CDR3 has 16 residues. The CDR3 sequence: CASNLAGTSRGNEQFF. The CDR3 DNA follows: TGTGCCAGCAATTTAGCCGGGACTAGCCGAGGCAATGAGCAGTTCTTC.

The rearrangement uses TRBV9 and TRBJ1-1; D uncertain. The CDR3 is 13 residues long. Trimming removed 0 bases at V and 7 bases at J, with 10 bases between. The germline gives CDR1 SGDLS, CDR2 YYNGEE. CDR3 coding DNA: TGTGCCAGCAGCGTAGTTTTGGAAGGTGAAGCTTTCTTT. Amino acid sequence: CASSVVLEGEAFF.

CDR3 sequence reads: CASRRGLTEAFF. CDR3 nucleotides: TGTGCCAGCCGCAGGGGGCTCACTGAAGCTTTCTTT. The rearrangement uses TRBV6-2 or TRBV6-3 and TRBJ1-1, with 8 bases fitting TRBD1. This CDR3 contains 12 residues. V shed 8 bases, J shed 4 bases, and the junction held 3 bases outside the gene matches. Germline CDR1 reads MNHEY; CDR2 reads SVGEGT.

In its sample, this clonotype was seen a few times. A much larger clone sits a single nucleotide away, making a read error possible. The J gene is TRBJ2-4, the V gene TRBV7-2; 7 bases align to TRBD1. V shed 5 bases, J shed 9 bases, and the junction held 10 bases outside the gene matches. Germline V gives CDR1 SGHTA, CDR2 FQGNSA. The CDR3 is made up of 14 amino acids. The DNA of the CDR3 is TGTGCCAGCAGCGGGGGACAGCGCCCGGGCATTCAGTACTTC. Translating it yields CASSGGQRPGIQYF.

A note on this clonotype: A much bigger clone sits one base away, suggesting this may be a read error. V is TRBV7-6 and J is TRBJ1-1; D uncertain. Germline V gene data show CDR1 as SGHVS and CDR2 as FNYEAQ. The CDR3 totals 13 residues. The V gene lost 2 bases and the J gene lost 5 bases, with 9 bases spanning the gap. The CDR3 region is CASSLQAWTEAFF. The CDR3 region has the DNA TGTGCCAGCAGCTTACAGGCGTGGACTGAAGCTTTCTTT.

This clonotype occurred many times. In DNA, the CDR3 is TGTGCCAGCAGCCTGAGTATAGGGAGGAGGTCCTACAATGAGCAGTTCTTC. Amino acids: CASSLSIGRRSYNEQFF. The V and J genes are TRBV7-6 and TRBJ2-1; a weak D match, TRBD2 (6 bases). Trimming shortened V by 5 bases and J by 1 base, and 18 bases separated the two germline ends. The CDR3 extends over 17 amino acids. Germline loops: CDR1 SGHVS, CDR2 FNYEAQ. Based on the CDR3 plus reference TRBV7-6 and TRBJ2-1, the full variable domain is GAGVSQSPRYKVTKRGQDVALRCDPISGHVSLYWYRQALGQGPEFLTYFNYEAQQDKSGLPNDRFSAERPEGSISTLTIQRTEQRDSAMYRCASSLSIGRRSYNEQFFGPGTRLTVL.

This clonotype was recorded many times. The chain joins TRBV20-1 to TRBJ1-4, with D possibly being TRBD1 (5 bases). The CDR3 totals 13 residues. Germline V gives CDR1 DFQATT, CDR2 SNEGSKA (reference sequence). The V gene lost 6 bases and the J gene lost 4 bases, with 12 bases spanning the gap. CDR3 DNA sequence: TGCAGTGCCCCTGGGGGGGATAATGAAAAACTGTTTTTT. This translates into CSAPGGDNEKLFF.

The sample holds many counts of this clonotype. J is TRBJ2-5 and V is TRBV3-1; tentative D call: TRBD2 (6 bases). The CDR3 sequence is 14 residues long. The V gene lost 7 bases and the J gene lost 4 bases, with 16 bases spanning the gap. CDR1 and CDR2 (germline): LGHDT, YNNKEL (reference sequence). This chain's CDR3 is CASTPRLEVETQYF. The CDR3 DNA sequence: TGTGCCAGCACCCCCCGACTAGAAGTAGAGACCCAGTACTTC.

The V and J genes are TRBV2 and TRBJ2-3, with 7 nucleotides matching TRBD2. This CDR3 spans 15 amino acids. The ends lost 6 bases at V and 6 bases at J; junction bases unmatched: 12. Germline loops: CDR1 SNHLY, CDR2 FYNNEI. CDR3 residues: CASRGRAGVVDTQYF. The CDR3 DNA reads TGTGCCAGCAGGGGGAGGGCGGGAGTAGTGGATACGCAGTATTTT.

Regarding this clonotype: One base away lies a much larger clone, so this may be a sequencing read error. This chain connects TRBV24-1 to TRBJ2-1; D is perhaps TRBD1 or TRBD2 (5 bases each). CDR3 length: 12 amino acids. In germline, CDR1 is KGHDR, CDR2 SFDVKD. DNA of the CDR3: TGTACCACGGGACCATTAAACAATGAGCAGTTCTTC. Translating gives CTTGPLNNEQFF.